This T cell receptor (beta chain) was documented in a study of blood T cell repertoires in COVID-19 (dated by TCRdb to 2018 to 2021). Regarding the complete study: The collaborator samples originated in the United States, Italy and Spain and spanned the acute and convalescent phases of COVID-19. The dataset comprised deeply sampled blood TCRbeta repertoires from subjects exposed to, actively infected with, or recovered from COVID-19. The sample metadata nearly always contained a de-identified subject ID, COVID-19 status, age in years and sex. Where HLA class I and class II types were available, the types were taken from metadata supplied by the sample provider, not from assay-based typing. The material from the prospective study consisted of cDNA or gDNA derived from T cells, B-cell-depleted T cells, or PBMCs. The samples were drawn from two sources: the first 160 participants of the ongoing ImmuneRACE study, and 1,200 or so subjects contributed by 6 global collaborators. The repertoires were made available in a free public database intended to serve as a resource for research on the immune response to SARS-CoV-2.

This clone was observed a handful of times. No cognate antigen has been identified for it. Per-base quality was not reported, and no clone a single base away is much larger than it. Whole blood was collected in K2EDTA tubes by collaborating institutions according to the institutions' own protocols. Collaborator samples were shipped for TCRbeta analysis as frozen whole blood, isolated PBMCs, or DNA extracted from either sample type. Relative to germline, V is missing 0 bases and J is missing 4 bases, with 5 bases of the junction outside any gene match. The CDR3 has 16 amino acids, counting the end cysteine and phenylalanine. The read is trimmed to its CDR3 DNA, 48 bases read in frame from base 1. The germline V gene yields KGHDR for CDR1 and SFDVKD for CDR2. TCRbeta CDR3 regions were amplified from genomic DNA using the immunoSEQ Assay, a bias-controlled multiplex PCR. The published analysis was carried out like this. Within the assay, amplification of reference gene primers was used to estimate how many nucleated cells each sample contained. Sequence reads were collapsed and filtered to measure the absolute abundance of every unique TCRbeta CDR3 rearrangement. For each sample, productive Simpson clonality was calculated as the square root of Simpson's diversity index across productive rearrangements. Imported from immuneACCESS, the table was reduced by TCRdb to in-frame sequences with V and J called. These copies leave out some clones; in studies compared against another copy, an unresolved V gene accounts for under half, and the cause of the remainder is not known. D and trimming were read from the DNA, whereas the V and J calls and clone size are those reported in that table. In all, the sample holds about 210,000 clones, and around 83% of those were seen once. The top ten constitute about 8.1% of the sample.

The investigation overall reported the following: The quantity of clinical and demographic metadata differed by source and by participant and was supplied without curation.

The specimen sequenced was peripheral blood. The chain is assembled from TRBV24-1 and TRBJ2-3, and 8 junction bases match TRBD1. The receptor's source is a woman between 50 and 59 years old with acute or convalescent COVID-19. The CDR3 amino acid sequence is: CATSDLGQGLADTQYF. The nucleotide sequence is given as TGTGCCACCAGTGATTTGGGACAGGGACTCGCAGATACGCAGTATTTT.